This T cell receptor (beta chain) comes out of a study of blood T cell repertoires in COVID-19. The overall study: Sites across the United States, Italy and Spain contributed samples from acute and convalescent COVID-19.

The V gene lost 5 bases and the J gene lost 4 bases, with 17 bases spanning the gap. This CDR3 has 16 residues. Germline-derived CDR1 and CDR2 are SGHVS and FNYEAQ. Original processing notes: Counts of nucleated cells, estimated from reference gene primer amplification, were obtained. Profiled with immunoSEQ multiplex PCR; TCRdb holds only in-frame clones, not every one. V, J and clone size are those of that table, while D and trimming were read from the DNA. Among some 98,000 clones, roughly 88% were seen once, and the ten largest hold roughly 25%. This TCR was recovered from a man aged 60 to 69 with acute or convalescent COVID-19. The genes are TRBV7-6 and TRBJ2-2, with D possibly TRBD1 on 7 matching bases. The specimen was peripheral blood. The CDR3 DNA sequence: TGTGCCAGCAGCCTCCGACAGGGAGGACTCACCGGGGAGCTGTTTTTT. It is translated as CASSLRQGGLTGELFF.